This is a list of T cell receptor beta chains from one sample in a study of spatial heterogeneity in lung cancer. TCRdb recomputed calls from the 5' RACE reads with MiXCR, one row per CDR3 protein. The sample shows under 75,000 distinct CDR3 sequences, 10% to 15% of them seen only once. The sample was PBMCs, taken at surgery. The receptors derive from a male donor with early-stage non-small cell lung cancer. The CDR3 runs from the conserved cysteine through the conserved F or W. The D gene is left open where the match is weak. The size field is filled for only some rows; it gives once, few, many or a size class.

v_call	clone_size	j_call	d_call	cdr3_nt	cdr3_aa
TRBV28	many	TRBJ1-2	TRBD1	TGTGCCAGCAGTGCCTCGGCAGGGGGATATGGCTACACCTTC	CASSASAGGYGYTF
TRBV6-2/TRBV6-3	many	TRBJ2-7	-	TGTGCCAGCAGTTACTCGGGCCCCTCCTACGAGCAGTACTTC	CASSYSGPSYEQYF
TRBV24-1	many	TRBJ2-1	-	TGTGCCACCCAGGGTACAGATGAGCAGTTCTTC	CATQGTDEQFF
TRBV20-1	few	TRBJ2-3	-	TGCAGTGCTAGCCCGACACCAGCTGGGGATACGCAGTATTTT	CSASPTPAGDTQYF
TRBV5-1	-	TRBJ2-1	TRBD1	TGCGCCAGCAGCTTGGCCACCGGGGCAGGGGGCTTGGAGCAGTTCTTC	CASSLATGAGGLEQFF
TRBV3-1	-	TRBJ1-5	-	TGTGCCAGCAGCCAAGTTGCGGGGGGCCAGCCCCAGCATTTT	CASSQVAGGQPQHF
TRBV6-2/TRBV6-3	many	TRBJ1-2	-	TGTGCCAGCAGTTACTCGACGACCGGCTATGGCTACACCTTC	CASSYSTTGYGYTF
TRBV6-6	few	TRBJ2-7	-	TGTGCCAGCCCCGGAGGGGGTCCAGTTTTTTCCTACGAGCAGTACTTC	CASPGGGPVFSYEQYF
TRBV5-6	few	TRBJ2-7	-	TGTGCCAGCAGCGGGACACCCCGATACTACGAGCAGTACTTC	CASSGTPRYYEQYF
TRBV12-3/TRBV12-4	-	TRBJ2-1	TRBD2	TGTGCCAGCAGTTTAACCGGGAGGGTATACAATGAGCAGTTCTTC	CASSLTGRVYNEQFF
TRBV2	many	TRBJ1-1	TRBD1	TGTGCCAGCAGTTCCCAGACAGGGGAAACTGAAGCTTTCTTT	CASSSQTGETEAFF
TRBV10-3	few	TRBJ2-1	-	TGTGCCACCCGACTCTCCAGCAATGAGCAGTTCTTC	CATRLSSNEQFF
TRBV5-6	many	TRBJ1-1	-	TGTGCCAGCAGCTTCGGGGCGAACACTGAAGCTTTCTTT	CASSFGANTEAFF
TRBV5-1	many	TRBJ2-7	-	TGCGCCAGCAATTCGGTAGATAGTAACGAGCAGTACTTC	CASNSVDSNEQYF
TRBV7-2	-	TRBJ2-1	TRBD2	TGTGCCAGCAGCTTGGATGCTAGCGGGAGTGGGAATGAGCAGTTCTTC	CASSLDASGSGNEQFF
TRBV19	-	TRBJ2-1	-	TGTGCCAGTAGTATAGATCTGGAGGCGGGTGAGCAGTTCTTC	CASSIDLEAGEQFF
TRBV5-1	-	TRBJ2-2	-	TGCGCCAGCAGCTTGTTACTGACCGGGGAGCTGTTTTTT	CASSLLLTGELFF
TRBV5-1	-	TRBJ1-5	-	TGCGCCAGCAGCCCGACGGTAGATAGCAATCAGCCCCAGCATTTT	CASSPTVDSNQPQHF
TRBV4-1	few	TRBJ2-4	-	TGCGCCAGCAGCCCGTGGGGGGGGGCCCGAGCCAAAAACATTCAGTACTTC	CASSPWGGARAKNIQYF
TRBV5-1	many	TRBJ2-7	-	TGCGCCAGCAGGCCAGGGGCACCTATATACGAGCAGTACTTC	CASRPGAPIYEQYF
TRBV7-2	-	TRBJ2-1	TRBD2	TGTGCCAGCAGCTTAGCACTAGCGCTATACAATGAGCAGTTCTTC	CASSLALALYNEQFF
TRBV13	many	TRBJ1-3	-	TGTGCCAGCAGCTTAGGCGGGGAAGGAAACACCATATATTTT	CASSLGGEGNTIYF
TRBV5-1	few	TRBJ1-1	TRBD1	TGCGCCAGCAGCTACCCCGGGACAGCGAACACTGAAGCTTTCTTT	CASSYPGTANTEAFF
TRBV10-3	many	TRBJ2-7	-	TGTGCCATCAGTGAGGGGTCCTTCTACGAGCAGTACTTC	CAISEGSFYEQYF
TRBV20-1	-	TRBJ2-7	-	TGCAGTGCTAGCGTCGGCTGGGGCAACGAGCAGTACTTC	CSASVGWGNEQYF
TRBV12-3/TRBV12-4	-	TRBJ2-5	-	TGTGCCAGCGGAGATCTCCAAGAGACCCAGTACTTC	CASGDLQETQYF
TRBV7-9	few	TRBJ2-3	-	TGTGCCAGCAGCTTAGGAGCCCTGAATACGCAGTATTTT	CASSLGALNTQYF
TRBV5-6	many	TRBJ2-1	-	TGTGCCAGCAGCTCGGGGGGCGATGAGCAGTTCTTC	CASSSGGDEQFF
TRBV9	many	TRBJ2-1	TRBD2	TGTGCCAGCAGCGTAGCGGCTAGCGGGAGGGCCTTGGGTGAGCAGTTCTTC	CASSVAASGRALGEQFF
TRBV28	many	TRBJ2-5	-	TGTGCCAGCCTGGACCAAGAGACCCAGTACTTC	CASLDQETQYF
TRBV3-1	few	TRBJ1-1	-	TGTGCCAGCAGCCAATTAGGCACTGAAGCTTTCTTT	CASSQLGTEAFF
TRBV2	-	TRBJ1-5	TRBD1	TGTGCCAGCAGGCCAGGGGGAGGGGCTCAGCCCCAGCATTTT	CASRPGGGAQPQHF
TRBV29-1	few	TRBJ2-3	-	TGCAGCGCCACGCGGGGCACAGATACGCAGTATTTT	CSATRGTDTQYF
TRBV7-9	-	TRBJ2-3	TRBD1	TGTGCCAGCCCGACCGGGACAGGCACAGATACGCAGTATTTT	CASPTGTGTDTQYF
TRBV10-2	few	TRBJ1-6	-	TGCGCCAGCAGTGAATGGGGGGATTCACCCCTCCACTTT	CASSEWGDSPLHF
TRBV2	-	TRBJ2-3	TRBD1	TGTGCCAGCAGTGTAACCTGGGACAGGGGGCGCGAGGATCAAGATACGCAATATTTT	CASSVTWDRGREDQDTQYF
TRBV20-1	many	TRBJ2-3	TRBD1	TGCAGTGCTAGGGACCCAGGGACAGGCACAGATACGCAGTATTTT	CSARDPGTGTDTQYF
TRBV10-2	-	TRBJ2-1	-	TGCGCCAGCAGTGGAATGGTGTTCGAGTGTGAGCAGTTCTTC	CASSGMVFECEQFF
TRBV12-3/TRBV12-4	few	TRBJ1-2	TRBD1	TGTGCCAGCAGTACCCGCCGGGACAGGGGGCCGCGGAGCTATGGCTACACCTTC	CASSTRRDRGPRSYGYTF
TRBV12-3/TRBV12-4	many	TRBJ1-6	-	TGTGCCAGCAGCCAGATCCGGAATTCACCCCTCCACTTT	CASSQIRNSPLHF
TRBV7-2	medium-sized	TRBJ2-1	TRBD2	TGTGCCAGCAGCCGCGGCGGGGGTTACAATGAGCAGTTCTTC	CASSRGGGYNEQFF
TRBV29-1	many	TRBJ2-2	TRBD1	TGCAGCGTAGGAGGACAGGGGGGAGCTGCCGGGGAGCTGTTTTTT	CSVGGQGGAAGELFF
TRBV20-1	few	TRBJ2-1	TRBD2	TGCAGTGCTCTAGGACTAGCGGGAGAGGGGGGCTCCTACAATGAGCAGTTCTTC	CSALGLAGEGGSYNEQFF
TRBV12-3/TRBV12-4	-	TRBJ2-1	TRBD2	TGTGCCAGCAACCCCAGCGGGAGGGCCGGGAATGAGCAGTTCTTC	CASNPSGRAGNEQFF
TRBV7-2	many	TRBJ2-7	-	TGTGCCAGCAGCTTAGCCCTCTTGGGCGAGCAGTACTTC	CASSLALLGEQYF
TRBV19	-	TRBJ1-5	-	TGTGCCAGTATCATAGACAGGTTTAGCAATCAGCCCCAGCATTTT	CASIIDRFSNQPQHF
TRBV27	-	TRBJ2-3	TRBD2	TGTGCCAGCAGTTTATCTAGCGGGAGTAGAGATACGCAGTATTTT	CASSLSSGSRDTQYF
TRBV20-1	few	TRBJ1-5	-	TGCAGTGCTAGAACGGGTAGCAATCAGCCCCAGCATTTT	CSARTGSNQPQHF
TRBV30	-	TRBJ2-6	-	TGTGCCTGGAGTGTAGGAGGGGCCAACGTCCTGACTTTC	CAWSVGGANVLTF
TRBV5-6	-	TRBJ1-5	TRBD1	TGTGCCAGCAGCTCTGACAGGGAAATATTCAATCAGCCCCAGCATTTT	CASSSDREIFNQPQHF
TRBV10-3	few	TRBJ1-2	TRBD1	TGTGCCATCAAGCGACAGGGGGCTGAAAATGGCTACACCTTC	CAIKRQGAENGYTF
TRBV27	-	TRBJ1-6	TRBD1	TGTGCCAGCAGTGACGGGACAGGGTCTTCACCCCTCCACTTT	CASSDGTGSSPLHF
TRBV5-1	-	TRBJ2-5	-	TGCGCCAGCAGCTCGATAGGAACAGAAAAAGAGACCCAGTACTTC	CASSSIGTEKETQYF